This TCR beta chain comes out of a study of T cell responses to AZD1222 COVID-19 vaccine (dated by TCRdb to about 2021). About the study as a whole: AZD1222 recipients whose second dose came at about 4 weeks and those whose second dose came at about 12 weeks were combined into one group, since spike-specific TCR depth and breadth did not differ between the two schedules. A total of 230 to 250 trial participants underwent TCR sequencing, of whom roughly 210 received two doses of AZD1222 and about 25 received two doses of the MenACWY control vaccine. Trial participants were enrolled by age into subgroups of 18-55, 56-69 and 70-plus years, and about 150, 27 and 61 TCR-sequenced participants, respectively, were included in these subgroups.

In its sample, this clone was seen once. No cognate antigen has been identified for it. Base qualities were left out, and no much larger clone turns up one base away. The time point label, as the study defines it: baseline before first vaccination. Vaccinee samples were obtained from the UK trials COV001 and COV002, which included a single-blind randomized controlled phase 2/3 trial of AZD1222 (ChAdOx1 nCoV-19) in healthy adults. For TCRbeta chain sequencing, PBMC samples from trial participants were taken at day 0 and at day 28 after the second dose. The CDR3 regions of human TCRbeta chains were analyzed by immunosequencing. As for the authors' bioinformatics: Repertoire TCRs were checked for matches against a reference library of SARS-CoV-2-specific TCRs that had been generated using the MIRA antigen-specificity platform. Breadth was defined as the fraction of unique TCRs that were SARS-CoV-2-associated, and depth was defined as the fraction of total T cells that were SARS-CoV-2-associated. Using the MIRA data, every spike-specific TCR was mapped to the spike region that the TCR reacted to and assigned to either a CD4 or a CD8 class. Log10-transformed breadth and depth values were compared by one-way ANOVA with Sidak's multiple comparisons tests. TCRdb took over this immuneACCESS table, retaining in-frame rearrangements with V and J assigned. Such tables are incomplete; in checked studies, under half of the missing clones stem from an unresolved V gene, and the remainder is unexplained. The V and J calls and clone size come from that table; D and trimming were worked out from the DNA. Recorded for this sample are about 140,000 clones; about 90% of them occurred a single time. The leading ten clones occupy approximately 6% of the sample.

The study at large found these results: In the small 56-69-year group, the increase in depth fell short of significance, most likely because of low power. Conclusions about previously exposed vaccinees were limited because only six AZD1222 recipients were SARS-CoV-2 seropositive at baseline. Because no day 14 peak-response samples were available, the repertoires could be characterized only after the peak T cell response. Spike-specific TCR breadth and depth rose significantly after two AZD1222 doses compared with day 0 and with MenACWY recipients. Nearly half of unique spike-specific TCRs reportedly recognized epitopes outside regions mutated in the B.1.351 and B.1.1.7 variants. CD4 TCRs associated with the vaccine covered the entire spike protein, and the dominant responses were in regions 160-218 and 743-854. Participants were mostly white British, with more females than males. The authors suggested clonal diversity may have been underestimated.

CDR1 and CDR2 (SGHNT, YYREEE) derive from the germline V gene (reference sequence). Its CDR3 holds 15 amino acids, cysteine through phenylalanine. Just CDR3 DNA is preserved here, 45 bases in frame from base 1. Germline trimming: 4 bases from V, 6 bases from J; junction bases outside gene matches: 5. The sample in question was peripheral blood, obtained on day 0 of AZD1222 vaccination. This receptor was taken from an adult in good health. Here the chain combines TRBV5-4 and TRBJ1-6; TRBD1 fits 9 bases in the junction. The CDR3 region reads CASSPETGGNSPLHF. The nucleotides read TGTGCCAGCAGCCCGGAGACAGGGGGTAATTCACCCCTCCACTTT.